This is a list of T cell receptor beta chains from one sample in a study of T cell responses to AZD1222 COVID-19 vaccine. Clones were read by immunoSEQ multiplex PCR, and TCRdb kept only the in-frame ones, dropping some. This sample has over 150,000 clones; 90% occur once, and the top ten carry about 2.8%. The starting material was peripheral blood, obtained on day 0 of AZD1222 vaccination. These receptors were obtained from an adult in good health. Both conserved end residues are part of each CDR3. A D gene is named only where the DNA matches it firmly. A row's size may be missing; if present it is once, few, many or a size class.

J gene	V gene	D gene	clone size	CDR3 protein	CDR3 DNA
TRBJ2-5	TRBV5-4	.	.	CASTAGGTQYF	TGTGCCAGCACCGCCGGGGGGACCCAGTACTTC
TRBJ1-1	TRBV18	TRBD1	.	CASSPDRGDNTEAFF	TGTGCCAGCTCACCGGACAGGGGGGACAACACTGAAGCTTTCTTT
TRBJ1-5	TRBV28	.	.	CASSSPSDGGDRIQPQHF	TGTGCCAGCAGTTCCCCTAGTGACGGGGGGGATCGGATTCAGCCCCAGCATTTT
TRBJ2-3	TRBV15	.	.	CATSTKRGDTQYF	TGTGCCACCAGCACAAAACGGGGTGATACGCAGTATTTT
TRBJ2-2	TRBV30	TRBD2	.	CAWSLAGVFTGELFF	TGTGCCTGGAGCCTAGCGGGGGTGTTCACCGGGGAGCTGTTTTTT
TRBJ2-5	TRBV7-2	TRBD1	.	CASSLGDRAQETQYF	TGTGCCAGCAGCTTAGGGGACAGGGCTCAAGAGACCCAGTACTTC
TRBJ2-3	TRBV4-3	.	once	CASSQGASTDTQYF	TGCGCCAGCAGCCAAGGGGCCAGCACAGATACGCAGTATTTT
TRBJ1-5	TRBV6-5	.	few	CASVLSSNQPQHF	TGTGCCAGCGTCCTCTCGAGCAATCAGCCCCAGCATTTT
TRBJ1-1	TRBV9	.	.	CASSVATLGEAFF	TGTGCCAGCAGCGTAGCTACGTTGGGGGAAGCTTTCTTT
TRBJ2-7	TRBV5-4	TRBD1	.	CASNRQGLYEQYF	TGTGCCAGCAACCGACAGGGGCTCTACGAGCAGTACTTC
TRBJ1-2	TRBV7-9	.	few	CASSLDTNYGYTF	TGTGCCAGCAGCCTGGACACTAACTATGGCTACACCTTC
TRBJ2-7	TRBV6-6	TRBD2	.	CASSYSTGLAGYEQYF	TGTGCCAGCAGTTACTCGACGGGACTAGCGGGGTACGAGCAGTACTTC
TRBJ1-6	TRBV6-5	TRBD1	once	CASRPTGGVNSPLHF	TGTGCCAGCAGGCCCACAGGGGGAGTGAATTCACCCCTCCACTTT
TRBJ2-1	TRBV7-3	.	.	CASSLTVRGSSGYNEQFF	TGTGCCAGCAGCTTAACGGTCCGGGGTTCGTCGGGCTACAATGAGCAGTTCTTC
TRBJ2-4	TRBV18	.	.	CASSPRGVGNIQYF	TGTGCCAGCTCCCCGAGGGGAGTTGGAAACATTCAGTACTTC
TRBJ1-4	TRBV27	.	.	CASRDGLEEKLFF	TGTGCCAGCAGGGACGGACTGGAAGAAAAACTGTTTTTT
TRBJ1-5	TRBV27	TRBD1	.	CASRTTGDGGNQPQHF	TGTGCCAGCAGGACCACAGGGGACGGTGGCAATCAGCCCCAGCATTTT
TRBJ2-3	TRBV4-3	.	.	CASSQDWSLGTDTQYF	TGCGCCAGCAGCCAAGATTGGAGCTTGGGGACAGATACGCAGTATTTT
TRBJ1-5	TRBV11-2	.	.	CASSLEGGQPQHF	TGTGCCAGCAGCTTAGAGGGTGGTCAGCCCCAGCATTTT
TRBJ2-1	TRBV6-5	TRBD2	.	CASRRPSGNEQFF	TGTGCCAGCAGAAGACCTAGCGGAAATGAGCAGTTCTTC
TRBJ1-5	TRBV18	TRBD1	once	CASSPGTGGIQPQHF	TGTGCCAGCTCACCGGGGACAGGGGGCATTCAGCCCCAGCATTTT
TRBJ1-3	TRBV11-2	.	.	CASSLEGGSGNTIYF	TGTGCCAGCAGCTTAGAAGGGGGGTCTGGAAACACCATATATTTT
TRBJ1-6	TRBV27	.	once	CASSLGQSSYNSPLHF	TGTGCCAGCAGTTTAGGACAGAGCTCCTATAATTCACCCCTCCACTTT
TRBJ2-2	TRBV5-1	.	once	CASSLGDRNTGELFF	TGCGCCAGCAGCTTGGGAGACAGGAACACCGGGGAGCTGTTTTTT
TRBJ2-7	TRBV6-6	TRBD1	.	CASSQGQGRDEQYF	TGTGCCAGCAGCCAGGGACAGGGCAGGGACGAGCAGTACTTC
TRBJ1-6	TRBV15	.	once	CATRTYNSPLHF	TGTGCCACCAGGACCTATAATTCACCCCTCCACTTT
TRBJ2-5	TRBV5-5	TRBD2	few	CASSLGTSGGLTQYF	TGTGCCAGCAGCTTGGGGACTAGCGGGGGGTTGACCCAGTACTTC
TRBJ2-3	TRBV5-4	TRBD1	.	CASRVGQGTDTQYF	TGTGCCAGCAGAGTTGGACAGGGCACAGATACGCAGTATTTT
TRBJ1-1	TRBV18	TRBD1	.	CASSLDRGQRGNTEAFF	TGTGCCAGCTCACTGGACAGGGGGCAAAGGGGAAACACTGAAGCTTTCTTT